The 26 T cell receptor beta chains listed next were all sequenced from one sample in a study of blood T cells in healthy people across ages. Alongside a J-beta primer mix, a sample-barcoded 5' primer served in a second PCR lasting roughly 7 to 11 cycles. One entry per CDR3 protein, called by TCRdb with MiXCR from the 5' RACE reads. The sample lists about 1,500,000 distinct CDR3 sequences, 25% to 30% occurring once. Sequences were obtained from blood. The receptors here all came from a woman in her thirties in good health.

This clonotype was counted ten times or more. The chain's CDR3 is CASSEGGELAYEQYF. The CDR3 coding sequence is TGTGCCAGCAGCGAGGGGGGAGAGTTAGCCTACGAGCAGTACTTC. V gene TRBV9 combines with J gene TRBJ2-7; D tentatively fits TRBD1 or TRBD2 (6 bases each). V lost 3 bases, J lost 2 bases, and 15 bases lay in between. Germline V CDR1 and CDR2: SGDLS, YYNGEE. The CDR3 extends over 15 amino acids.

The genes are TRBV5-1 and TRBJ2-3, with D maybe TRBD1 (5 bases). V was shortened by 1 base and J by 4 bases, with 19 bases between the two germline ends. Germline-derived CDR1 and CDR2 are SGHRS and YFSETQ. This CDR3 comprises 17 residues. CDR3 DNA: TGCGCCAGCAGCTTGATGGGGCCCCCTGATGGGCCAGATACGCAGTATTTT. Translated: CASSLMGPPDGPDTQYF.

The rearrangement uses TRBV6-1 and TRBJ2-1; TRBD1 agrees at 9 bases. The junction had 9 bases not matched to a gene; V was cut back by 7 bases and J by 5 bases. This CDR3 has 15 residues. Germline lookup yields CDR1 MNHNS and CDR2 SASEGT. CDR3 amino acids: CASMTSGQGHNEQFF. The CDR3 DNA sequence: TGTGCCAGCATGACATCGGGACAGGGCCACAATGAGCAGTTCTTC.

This clonotype was seen a few times. The CDR3 is CASSPGVGRTDTQYF. DNA of the CDR3: TGTGCCAGCTCACCAGGTGTGGGCCGAACAGATACGCAGTATTTT. The chain joins TRBV18 to TRBJ2-3; D not resolved. Trimming left V 2 bases short and J 3 bases short, with 12 bases between. This CDR3 spans 15 amino acids. Germline V gene data show CDR1 as KGHSH and CDR2 as LQKENI.

There are many counts of this clonotype. V is TRBV5-1 and J is TRBJ2-7; TRBD2 aligns across 8 bases. V was pared by 2 bases and J by 2 bases, with 9 bases of the junction left unmatched. The CDR3 runs to 16 residues. Germline V CDR1 and CDR2: SGHRS, YFSETQ. The CDR3, as DNA: TGCGCCAGCAGCTTCAACCCGGGACTAGGGACCTACGAGCAGTACTTC. Its protein product is CASSFNPGLGTYEQYF.

This clonotype has at least ten counts. The chain links TRBV6-5 to TRBJ2-1; a weak D match, TRBD2 (5 bases). The V end was cut by 6 bases, the J end by 6 bases, with 15 bases between. The CDR3 totals 14 residues. Looked up from germline, CDR1 is MNHEY and CDR2 is SVGAGI. CDR3 nucleotide sequence: TGTGCCAGCAGCCCCCTCGGGGTCTTCAATGAGCAGTTCTTC. It specifies CASSPLGVFNEQFF.

The rearrangement uses TRBV5-1 and TRBJ2-6; D uncertain. Trimming removed 0 bases at V and 1 base at J, with 11 bases between. The germline gives CDR1 SGHRS, CDR2 YFSETQ. The CDR3 has 17 residues. CDR3 loop: CASSLEGIGSGANVLTF. DNA for the CDR3: TGCGCCAGCAGCTTGGAAGGTATAGGATCTGGGGCCAACGTCCTGACTTTC.

The table lists this clonotype with many counts. V usage is TRBV6-5 and J usage is TRBJ2-3, with 13 bases matching TRBD2. The germline gives CDR1 MNHEY, CDR2 SVGAGI. The CDR3 is 17 amino acids. V was clipped by 5 bases and J by 9 bases; unmatched bases: 14. CDR3 nucleotides: TGTGCCAGCAGTCGCCATACTAGCGGGGGGGCGATTGAAACGCAGTATTTT. Protein: CASSRHTSGGAIETQYF.

The chain employs TRBV20-1 and TRBJ2-6; D is possibly TRBD1 (6 bases). Germline CDR1 is DFQATT and CDR2 is SNEGSKA (reference sequence). The ends were cut back, 2 bases at V and 2 bases at J, with 16 bases in the middle. This CDR3 contains 17 residues. The CDR3 nucleotides read TGCAGTGCTAGACCTATCTCAGGGGCCGCTGGGGCCAACGTCCTGACTTTC. The encoded protein is CSARPISGAAGANVLTF.

The rearrangement joins TRBV29-1 to TRBJ1-1, with unresolved D. The CDR3 totals 14 residues. Germline V gene sequence: CDR1 SQVTM, CDR2 ANQGSEA. V was shortened by 4 bases and J by 0 bases, with 12 bases between the two germline ends. CDR3 amino acids: CSVGKGGMNTEAFF. CDR3 sequence (DNA): TGCAGCGTTGGAAAGGGAGGCATGAACACTGAAGCTTTCTTT.

This clonotype was counted only a few times. The rearrangement uses TRBV20-1 and TRBJ1-2; tentative D call: TRBD1 (5 bases). Germline V lookup: CDR1 DFQATT, CDR2 SNEGSKA (reference sequence). With 6 bases removed from V and 7 bases from J, the gap between germline ends came to 15 bases. The CDR3 is 12 residues long. CDR3 amino acids: CSALRIGGGYTF. The CDR3 DNA sequence: TGCAGTGCCCTCCGGATTGGGGGTGGCTACACCTTC.

This clonotype was found a few times. The chain is built from TRBV10-3 and TRBJ2-3; TRBD2 might be the D (5 bases). The V gene's germline CDR1 is ENHRY and CDR2 SYGVKD. The V and J ends lost 8 bases and 3 bases respectively, with 12 bases between them. This CDR3 contains 13 residues. CDR3 loop: CAIGGGTTDTQYF. CDR3 bases: TGTGCCATCGGCGGAGGTACGACAGATACGCAGTATTTT.

This clonotype was found a few times. The chain carries TRBV11-1 and TRBJ2-1, with TRBD2 matching over 10 bases. CDR1 and CDR2 (germline): SGHAT, FQDESV (reference sequence). The CDR3 has 18 amino acids. The J segment lost 0 bases and the V segment lost 4 bases, leaving 9 bases of the junction unmatched. DNA of the CDR3: TGTGCCAGCAGCTCTTTAAGCGGGGGGGTGAGCTCCTACAATGAGCAGTTCTTC. Its protein is CASSSLSGGVSSYNEQFF. Full variable domain (missing parts from reference TRBV11-1 and TRBJ2-1): EAEVAQSPRYKITEKSQAVAFWCDPISGHATLYWYRQILGQGPELLVQFQDESVVDDSQLPKDRFSAERLKGVDSTLKIQPAELGDSAMYLCASSSLSGGVSSYNEQFFGPGTRLTVL.

The chain employs TRBV12-3 or TRBV12-4 and TRBJ2-3, with D hard to call. The V end lost 5 bases, the J end lost 15 bases, and 21 bases lay between the germline ends. The CDR3 covers 13 residues. This CDR3 reads CASSRVGADMEYF. Here the CDR3 DNA reads TGTGCCAGCAGTCGAGTCGGAGCAGATATGGAATATTTT.

This chain connects TRBV7-9 to TRBJ1-1, with a possible D match to TRBD1 (5 bases). CDR3 length equals 16 residues. The V gene lost 5 bases and the J gene lost 3 bases, with 19 bases spanning the gap. From germline, CDR1 is SEHNR and CDR2 FQNEAQ (reference sequence). The chain's CDR3 is CASSHWGGNPYTEAFF. CDR3 nucleotides: TGTGCCAGCAGCCATTGGGGGGGTAATCCCTACACTGAAGCTTTCTTT.

This clonotype came up a few times. One end of the junction does not line up with germline, which may come from a read error. For the CDR3, the DNA is TGTGCCAGCAGTGTAGGGGGGAGCAGCAATCATCCCCAGCATTTT. As protein: CASSVGGSSNHPQHF. This chain connects TRBV12-3 or TRBV12-4 to TRBJ1-5; D is perhaps TRBD1 (6 bases). CDR3 size: 15 residues.

The sample holds a few counts of this clonotype. The chain has TRBV10-2 and TRBJ1-2; D remains ambiguous. Trimming left V 3 bases short and J 8 bases short, with 7 bases between. Per the germline V gene, CDR1 is WSHSY and CDR2 is SAAADI. CDR3 size: 11 residues. This CDR3 is CASSDPRGYTF. CDR3 coding DNA: TGCGCCAGCAGTGACCCGAGGGGCTACACCTTC.

This rearrangement joins TRBV7-2 to TRBJ2-7; possibly TRBD2 for D (6 bases). V lost 1 base, J lost 3 bases, and 13 bases lay in between. Germline values: CDR1 SGHTA, CDR2 FQGNSA. This CDR3 is built from 15 residues. The CDR3 DNA reads TGTGCCAGCAGCTTAGTCGGGAGTGAGATCTACGAGCAGTACTTC. It encodes CASSLVGSEIYEQYF.

For this clonotype: The junction departs from the called germline gene at one end, perhaps through a read error. The gene calls are TRBV4-1 and TRBJ2-1; TRBD2 agrees at 7 bases. The CDR3 covers 15 residues. CDR1 MGHRA and CDR2 YSYEKL come from the germline V gene. CDR3 coding DNA: TGCGCCAGCAACCAAGAGCGGGGTGTCAGGAATGAGCAGTTCTTC. This sequence encodes CASNQERGVRNEQFF.

This clonotype was recorded many times. The V call is TRBV29-1, the J call TRBJ2-1, with D perhaps TRBD2 (5 bases). This CDR3 has 15 amino acids. Looked up from germline, CDR1 is SQVTM and CDR2 is ANQGSEA. V lost 8 bases and J 1 base, leaving 18 bases between the germline ends. The CDR3 DNA sequence: TGCAGCAAGACTGAGGGCTCCAAGTCCTACAATGAGCAGTTCTTC. Its protein product is CSKTEGSKSYNEQFF.

This clonotype was seen ten or more times. The rearrangement uses TRBV11-2 and TRBJ2-7, with D perhaps assigned TRBD1 or TRBD2 (6 bases each). The CDR3 is 16 amino acids. V lost 5 bases and J lost 4, with 21 bases in between. The germline V gene has CDR1 SGHAT and CDR2 FQNNGV. In DNA form, the CDR3 reads TGTGCCAGCAGCCCCCGGTGGACGGGGGCCAGTTACGAGCAGTACTTC. Amino acid sequence: CASSPRWTGASYEQYF. Based on the CDR3 plus reference TRBV11-2 and TRBJ2-7, the full variable domain is EAGVAQSPRYKIIEKRQSVAFWCNPISGHATLYWYQQILGQGPKLLIQFQNNGVVDDSQLPKDRFSAERLKGVDSTLKIQPAKLEDSAVYLCASSPRWTGASYEQYFGPGTRLTVT.

The chain recombines TRBV5-1 with TRBJ1-5; D may be TRBD1 (6 bases). The germline V gene has CDR1 SGHRS and CDR2 YFSETQ. V lost 0 bases and J lost 3, with 13 bases in between. The CDR3 extends over 16 amino acids. CDR3 in amino acids: CASSLGEGGYNQPQHF. DNA of the CDR3: TGCGCCAGCAGCTTGGGTGAAGGGGGTTACAATCAGCCCCAGCATTTT.

This sequence joins TRBV18 and TRBJ2-2, with D tentatively TRBD2 (6 bases). CDR3 size: 15 residues. V was trimmed by 4 bases and J by 8 bases, leaving 17 bases between them. Germline assignment: CDR1 KGHSH and CDR2 LQKENI. The CDR3 spells CASSRGTAVSGELFF. In nucleotides, the CDR3 is TGTGCCAGCTCACGCGGGACGGCAGTATCGGGGGAGCTGTTTTTT.

The sample holds a few counts of this clonotype. The chain couples TRBV20-1 to TRBJ1-1, with 7 bases identical to TRBD1. J was trimmed by 7 bases and V by 8 bases; bases with no gene match: 10. In germline, CDR1 is DFQATT, CDR2 SNEGSKA (reference sequence). CDR3 length equals 12 residues. The CDR3 DNA sequence: TGCAGTACTCCCCGACAGGGAAGTGAAGCTTTCTTT. It translates to CSTPRQGSEAFF.

The table lists this clonotype with a few counts. The chain employs TRBV12-3 or TRBV12-4 and TRBJ1-5, with unresolved D. This CDR3 spans 14 amino acids. V was trimmed by 0 bases and J by 11 bases, leaving 14 bases between them. CDR3 in DNA: TGTGCCAGCAGTTTAGCGCTGGGCGCGAGGACCCAGCATTTT. Its translation is CASSLALGARTQHF.

V usage is TRBV28 and J usage is TRBJ2-7; 7 bases map to TRBD2. The CDR3 has 13 residues. V was pared by 6 bases and J by 6 bases, with 8 bases of the junction left unmatched. The germline V gene encodes CDR1 MDHEN and CDR2 SYDVKM. The CDR3, as DNA: TGTGCCAGCAGGGAGGGACTAAAGCGCGAGCAGTACTTC. The encoded protein is CASREGLKREQYF.